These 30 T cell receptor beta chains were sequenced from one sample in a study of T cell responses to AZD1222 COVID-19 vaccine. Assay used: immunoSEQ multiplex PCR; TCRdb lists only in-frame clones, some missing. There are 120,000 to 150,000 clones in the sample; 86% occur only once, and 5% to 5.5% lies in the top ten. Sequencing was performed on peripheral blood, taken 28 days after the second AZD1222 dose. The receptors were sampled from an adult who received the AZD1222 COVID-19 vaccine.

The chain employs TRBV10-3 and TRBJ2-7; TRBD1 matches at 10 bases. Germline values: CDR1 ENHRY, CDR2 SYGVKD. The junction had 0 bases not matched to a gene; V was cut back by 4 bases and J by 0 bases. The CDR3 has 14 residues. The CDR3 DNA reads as TGTGCCATCAGTGGGACAGGGGGCTCCTACGAGCAGTACTTC. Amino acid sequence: CAISGTGGSYEQYF.

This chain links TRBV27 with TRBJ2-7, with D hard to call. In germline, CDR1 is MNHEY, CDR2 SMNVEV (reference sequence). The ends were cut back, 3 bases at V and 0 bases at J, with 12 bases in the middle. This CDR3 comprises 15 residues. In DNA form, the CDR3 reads TGTGCCAGCAGTTTTGCGGCAATAAGCTCCTACGAGCAGTACTTC. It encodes CASSFAAISSYEQYF.

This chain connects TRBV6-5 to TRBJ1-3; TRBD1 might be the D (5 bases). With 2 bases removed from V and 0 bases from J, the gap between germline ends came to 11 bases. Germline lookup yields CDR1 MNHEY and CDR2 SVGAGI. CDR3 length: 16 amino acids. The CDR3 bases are TGTGCCAGCAGTTACGTGGGGGGAGGCTCTGGAAACACCATATATTTT. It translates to CASSYVGGGSGNTIYF.

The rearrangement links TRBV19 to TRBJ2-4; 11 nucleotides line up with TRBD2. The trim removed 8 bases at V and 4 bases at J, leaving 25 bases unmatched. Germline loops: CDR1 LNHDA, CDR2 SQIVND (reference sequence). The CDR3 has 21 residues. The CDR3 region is CASRSPGLADSILGPKNIQYF. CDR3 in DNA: TGTGCCAGTCGCTCCCCGGGACTAGCGGACTCCATCTTGGGACCAAAAAACATTCAGTACTTC.

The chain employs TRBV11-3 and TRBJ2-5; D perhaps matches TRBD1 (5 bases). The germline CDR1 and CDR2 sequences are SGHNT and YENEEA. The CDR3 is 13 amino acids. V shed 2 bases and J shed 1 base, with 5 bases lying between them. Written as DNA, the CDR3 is TGTGCCAGCAGCTTAAGGGGCCAAGAGACCCAGTACTTC. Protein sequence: CASSLRGQETQYF.

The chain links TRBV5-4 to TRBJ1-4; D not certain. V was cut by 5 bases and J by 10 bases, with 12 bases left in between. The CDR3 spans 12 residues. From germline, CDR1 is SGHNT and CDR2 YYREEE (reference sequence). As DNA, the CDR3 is TGTGCCAGCAGTGACGGACGGCGAAAACTGTTTTTT. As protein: CASSDGRRKLFF.

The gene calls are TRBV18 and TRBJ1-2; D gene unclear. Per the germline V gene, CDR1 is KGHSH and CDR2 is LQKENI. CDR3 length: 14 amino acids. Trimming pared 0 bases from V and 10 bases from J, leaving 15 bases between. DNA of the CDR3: TGTGCCAGCTCACCACCGGTCCGGAAATCGGACTACACCTTC. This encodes CASSPPVRKSDYTF.

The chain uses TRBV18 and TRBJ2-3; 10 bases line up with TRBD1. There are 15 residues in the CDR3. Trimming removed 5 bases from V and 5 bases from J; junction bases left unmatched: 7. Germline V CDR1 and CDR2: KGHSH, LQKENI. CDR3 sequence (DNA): TGTGCCAGCTCATTCCGACAGGGGGCAGGAGATACGCAGTATTTT. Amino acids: CASSFRQGAGDTQYF.

The CDR3 coding sequence is TGTGCCAGCAGCCAGGCTAGCGGGGGGACGAACACCGGGGAGCTGTTTTTT. It yields the protein CASSQASGGTNTGELFF. V and J are TRBV3-1 (or the pseudogene TRBV3-2) and TRBJ2-2, with 11 positions matching TRBD2. J lost 0 bases, V lost 3 bases, and 3 bases had no gene match. The CDR3 contains 17 residues. Germline V CDR1 and CDR2: LGHDT, YNNKEL (reference sequence).

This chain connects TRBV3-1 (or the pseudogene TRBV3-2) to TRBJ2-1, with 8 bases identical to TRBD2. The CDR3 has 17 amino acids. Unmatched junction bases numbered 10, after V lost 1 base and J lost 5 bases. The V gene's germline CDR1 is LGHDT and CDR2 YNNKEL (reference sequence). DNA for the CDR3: TGTGCCAGCAGCCAAGGGTCGGAAGCGGGAGCCAACAATGAGCAGTTCTTC. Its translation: CASSQGSEAGANNEQFF.

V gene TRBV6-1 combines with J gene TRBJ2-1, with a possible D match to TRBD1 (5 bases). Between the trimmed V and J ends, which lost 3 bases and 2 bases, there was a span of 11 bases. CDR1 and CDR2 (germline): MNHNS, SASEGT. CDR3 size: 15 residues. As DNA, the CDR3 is TGTGCCAGCAGTGACGCAGGGCGTCCCTACAATGAGCAGTTCTTC. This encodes CASSDAGRPYNEQFF.

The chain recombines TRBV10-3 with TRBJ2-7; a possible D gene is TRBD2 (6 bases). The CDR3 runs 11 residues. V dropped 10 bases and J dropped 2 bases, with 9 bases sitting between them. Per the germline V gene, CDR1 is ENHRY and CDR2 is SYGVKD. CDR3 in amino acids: CATRLAYEQYF. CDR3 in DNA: TGTGCCACCAGACTAGCCTACGAGCAGTACTTC.

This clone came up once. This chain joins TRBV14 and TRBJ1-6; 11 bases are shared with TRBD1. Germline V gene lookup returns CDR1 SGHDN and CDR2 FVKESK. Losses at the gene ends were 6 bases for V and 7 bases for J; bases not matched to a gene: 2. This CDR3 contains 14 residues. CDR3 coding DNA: TGTGCCAGCAGGGGGACAGGGGGAAATTCACCCCTCCACTTT. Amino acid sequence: CASRGTGGNSPLHF.

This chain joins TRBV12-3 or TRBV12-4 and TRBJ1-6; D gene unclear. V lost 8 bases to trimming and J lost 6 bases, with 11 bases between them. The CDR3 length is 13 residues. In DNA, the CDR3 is TGTGCCAGCCGGCCGGACTTTAATTCACCCCTCCACTTT. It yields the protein CASRPDFNSPLHF.

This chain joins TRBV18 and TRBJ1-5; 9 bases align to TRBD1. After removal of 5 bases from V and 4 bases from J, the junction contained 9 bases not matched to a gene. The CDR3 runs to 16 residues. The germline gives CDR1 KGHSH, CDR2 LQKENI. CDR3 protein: CASSAGTGLQNQPQHF. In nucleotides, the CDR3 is TGTGCCAGCTCAGCCGGGACAGGGCTGCAAAATCAGCCCCAGCATTTT. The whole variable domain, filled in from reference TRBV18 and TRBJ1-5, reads NAGVMQNPRHLVRRRGQEARLRCSPMKGHSHVYWYRQLPEEGLKFMVYLQKENIIDESGMPKERFSAEFPKEGPSILRIQQVVRGDSAAYFCASSAGTGLQNQPQHFGDGTRLSIL.

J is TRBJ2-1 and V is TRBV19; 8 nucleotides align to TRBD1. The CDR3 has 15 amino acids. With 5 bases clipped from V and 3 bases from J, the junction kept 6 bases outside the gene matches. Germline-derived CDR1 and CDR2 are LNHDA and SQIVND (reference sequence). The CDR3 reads CASSLQGAFYNEQFF. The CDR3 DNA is TGTGCCAGTAGTCTTCAGGGGGCGTTCTACAATGAGCAGTTCTTC.

The CDR3 DNA reads TGTGCCAGTAGTATTCCCGGGGTTACTGAAGCTTTCTTT. It yields the protein CASSIPGVTEAFF. The chain combines TRBV19 with TRBJ1-1; no clear D. Between the trimmed V and J ends, which lost 3 bases and 5 bases, there was a span of 10 bases. The CDR3 is 13 amino acids. CDR1 is LNHDA, CDR2 SQIVND, per germline (reference sequence).

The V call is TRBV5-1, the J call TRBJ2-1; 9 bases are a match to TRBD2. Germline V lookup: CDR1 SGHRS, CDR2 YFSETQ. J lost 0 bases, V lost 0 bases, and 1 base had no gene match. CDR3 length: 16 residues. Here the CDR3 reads CASSLDSGSSYNEQFF. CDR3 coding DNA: TGCGCCAGCAGCTTGGATAGCGGGAGCTCCTACAATGAGCAGTTCTTC.

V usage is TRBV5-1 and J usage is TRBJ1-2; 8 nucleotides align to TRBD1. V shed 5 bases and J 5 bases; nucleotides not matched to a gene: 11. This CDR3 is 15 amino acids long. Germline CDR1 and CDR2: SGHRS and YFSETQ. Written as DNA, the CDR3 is TGCGCCAGCAGACTTAACCCACAGGGGGAGTATGGCTACACCTTC. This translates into CASRLNPQGEYGYTF.

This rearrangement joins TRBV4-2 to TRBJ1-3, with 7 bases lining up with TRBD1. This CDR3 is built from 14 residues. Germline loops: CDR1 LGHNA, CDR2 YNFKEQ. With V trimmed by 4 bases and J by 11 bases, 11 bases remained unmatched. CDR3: CASSPDRPRVPIYF. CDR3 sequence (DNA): TGTGCCAGCAGCCCGGACAGGCCTCGAGTCCCCATATATTTT.

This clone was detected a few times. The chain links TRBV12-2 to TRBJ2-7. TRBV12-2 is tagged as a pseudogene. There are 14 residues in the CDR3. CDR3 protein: CASRTEDSSYEQYF. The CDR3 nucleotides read TGTGCAAGTCGCACAGAGGATAGCTCCTACGAGCAGTACTTC.

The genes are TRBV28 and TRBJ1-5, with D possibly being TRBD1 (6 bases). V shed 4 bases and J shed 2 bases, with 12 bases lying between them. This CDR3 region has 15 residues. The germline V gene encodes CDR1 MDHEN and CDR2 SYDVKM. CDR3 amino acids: CASSSPGGRNQPQHF. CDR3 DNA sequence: TGTGCCAGCAGTTCCCCCGGGGGGCGCAATCAGCCCCAGCATTTT.

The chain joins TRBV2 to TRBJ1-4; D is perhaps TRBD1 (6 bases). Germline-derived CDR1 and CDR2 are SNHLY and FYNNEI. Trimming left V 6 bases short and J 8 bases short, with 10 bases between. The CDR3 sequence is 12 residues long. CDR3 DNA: TGTGCCAGCAGACAGGGTGTAGAAAAACTGTTTTTT. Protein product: CASRQGVEKLFF.

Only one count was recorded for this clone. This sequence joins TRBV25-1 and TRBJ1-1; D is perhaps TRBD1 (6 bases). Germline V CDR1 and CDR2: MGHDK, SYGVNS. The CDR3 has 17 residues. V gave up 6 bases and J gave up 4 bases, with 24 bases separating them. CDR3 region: CASSPMRTTGQGTEAFF. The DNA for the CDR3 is TGTGCCAGCAGCCCGATGAGAACGACAGGTCAGGGCACTGAAGCTTTCTTT.

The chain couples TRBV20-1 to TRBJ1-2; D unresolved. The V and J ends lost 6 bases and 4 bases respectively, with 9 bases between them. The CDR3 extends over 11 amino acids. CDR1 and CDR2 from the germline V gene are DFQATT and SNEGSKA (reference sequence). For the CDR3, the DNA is TGCAGTGCCCACGACACCTATGGCTACACCTTC. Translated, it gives CSAHDTYGYTF.

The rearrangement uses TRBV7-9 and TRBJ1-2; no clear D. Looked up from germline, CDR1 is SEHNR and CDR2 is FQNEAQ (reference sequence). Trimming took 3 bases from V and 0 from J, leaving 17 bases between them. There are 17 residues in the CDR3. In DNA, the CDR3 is TGTGCCAGCAGCTTCCCAAGTGCGTGGCACACTAACTATGGCTACACCTTC. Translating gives CASSFPSAWHTNYGYTF.

CDR3 protein: CASTFSAGTQETQYF. CDR3 sequence (DNA): TGCGCCAGCACCTTCTCTGCGGGCACACAAGAGACCCAGTACTTC. The V and J genes are TRBV5-1 and TRBJ2-5; TRBD2 is a possible D gene (5 bases). The CDR3 is 15 amino acids. V was shortened by 6 bases and J by 2 bases, with 17 bases between the two germline ends. Germline V gene data show CDR1 as SGHRS and CDR2 as YFSETQ.

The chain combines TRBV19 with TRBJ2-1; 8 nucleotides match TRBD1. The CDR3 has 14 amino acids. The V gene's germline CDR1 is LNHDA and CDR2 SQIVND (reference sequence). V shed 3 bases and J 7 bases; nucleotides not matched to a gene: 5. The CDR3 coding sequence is TGTGCCAGTAGTATCAGGGGGCAAGGTAATGAGCAGTTCTTC. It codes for CASSIRGQGNEQFF.

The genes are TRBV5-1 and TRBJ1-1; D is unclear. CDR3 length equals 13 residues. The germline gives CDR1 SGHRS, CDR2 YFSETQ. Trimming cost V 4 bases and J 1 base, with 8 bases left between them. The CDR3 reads CASSKDGNTEAFF. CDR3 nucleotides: TGCGCCAGCAGCAAGGACGGGAACACTGAAGCTTTCTTT.

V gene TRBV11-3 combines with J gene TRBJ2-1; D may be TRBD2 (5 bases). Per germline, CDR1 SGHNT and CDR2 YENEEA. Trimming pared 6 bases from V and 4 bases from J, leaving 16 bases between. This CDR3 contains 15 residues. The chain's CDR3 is CASRGRESGYNEQFF. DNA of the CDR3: TGTGCCAGCAGAGGAAGGGAGAGTGGTTACAATGAGCAGTTCTTC. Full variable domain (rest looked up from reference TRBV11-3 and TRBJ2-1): EAGVVQSPRYKIIEKKQPVAFWCNPISGHNTLYWYLQNLGQGPELLIRYENEEAVDDSQLPKDRFSAERLKGVDSTLKIQPAELGDSAVYLCASRGRESGYNEQFFGPGTRLTVL.